Each of the 32 T cell receptor beta chains below was sequenced from the same sample in a study of T cells in women clearing cervical HPV infection. Profiling relied on immunoSEQ multiplex PCR, and the TCRdb table lists in-frame clones only, not all of them. Recorded here are fewer than 35,000 clones; the top ten clones represent 3% to 3.5%. Sample: blood buffy coat. These TCRs come from a woman between 18 and 69 years old with a cervical HPV16 infection that either progressed to CIN3+ or cleared (not recorded which).

Comment on this clone: The read terminates 3 residues ahead of where the CDR3 ends, so the germline J gene completes it. The chain is built from TRBV7-9 and TRBJ2-3; TRBD1 aligns across 9 bases. Looked up from germline, CDR1 is SEHNR and CDR2 is FQNEAQ (reference sequence). The length of the CDR3 is 15 residues. The CDR3 loop is CASSLAGTGNQPQYF. The sequenced part of the CDR3 DNA is TGTGCCAGCAGCTTAGCGGGGACAGGGAATCAGCCG.

CDR3 loop: CASSPPGLAGAQYF. The DNA read from the CDR3 is TGTGCCAGCTCACCTCCTGGACTAGCGGGGGCG. V usage is TRBV18 and J usage is TRBJ2-3, with 13 bases aligning to TRBD2. Coverage ceases 3 residues before the CDR3 finishes, and the germline J gene fills in the end. This CDR3 region has 14 residues. Germline loops: CDR1 KGHSH, CDR2 LQKENI. The full variable domain, completed using reference TRBV18 and TRBJ2-3, is NAGVMQNPRHLVRRRGQEARLRCSPMKGHSHVYWYRQLPEEGLKFMVYLQKENIIDESGMPKERFSAEFPKEGPSILRIQQVVRGDSAAYFCASSPPGLAGAQYFGPGTRLTVL.

Concerning this clone: The CDR3 goes on 3 residues after the read ends, and that part is filled in from the germline J gene. The rearrangement links TRBV10-1 to TRBJ1-2, with TRBD1 identical over 7 bases. The CDR3 runs 15 residues. Per germline, CDR1 WNHNN and CDR2 SYGVQD (reference sequence). The CDR3 reads CASSAIRGGGGDYTF. The CDR3 DNA, read in part, is TGCGCCAGCAGTGCGATCCGAGGGGGCGGCGGTGAC.

In the case of this clone: The read finishes 3 residues shy of the CDR3 end, and the germline J gene is used to complete it. This chain uses TRBV20-1 with TRBJ2-7; weak D call: TRBD1 (5 bases). V was clipped by 3 bases and J by 3 bases, with 15 bases between them. In germline, CDR1 is DFQATT, CDR2 SNEGSKA (reference sequence). This CDR3 is 14 amino acids long. CDR3 protein: CSARPILGDYEQYF. The part of the CDR3 DNA that was read is TGCAGTGCTAGGCCAATATTAGGGGACTACGAG.

Concerning this clone itself: The read halts 3 residues ahead of the CDR3 end, with the missing end drawn from the germline J gene. This chain connects TRBV6-7 to TRBJ1-1; no clear D. TRBV6-7 is noted as an ORF with a role that remains uncertain. The V end was cut by 10 bases, the J end by 5 bases, with 5 bases between. The CDR3 is 9 residues long. CDR3 bases read: TGTGCCAATAGTACTGAA. Its translation is CANSTE. The full CDR3 protein is CANSTEAFF.

Comments on this clone: The read falls 3 residues short of the CDR3 end, and the missing part is taken from the germline J gene. The chain carries TRBV20-1 and TRBJ2-7; D not resolved. This CDR3 is built from 14 residues. V dropped 0 bases and J dropped 2 bases, with 11 bases sitting between them. Per germline, CDR1 DFQATT and CDR2 SNEGSKA (reference sequence). CDR3 bases read: TGCAGTGCTAGAGACTCAGGATTCGCCTACGAG. It translates to CSARDSGFAYE. The entire CDR3 sequence reads CSARDSGFAYEQYF.

About this clone: The DNA ends 3 residues before the CDR3 does, and the rest of the CDR3 is filled in from the germline J gene. The gene calls are TRBV5-1 and TRBJ1-2; 7 bases align to TRBD1. This CDR3 is built from 15 residues. Germline CDR1 and CDR2: SGHRS and YFSETQ. The J segment lost 2 bases and the V segment lost 0 bases, leaving 4 bases of the junction unmatched. CDR3 loop: CASSLGQGLNYGYTF. The CDR3 bases that were read are TGCGCCAGCAGCTTGGGACAGGGTTTAAACTATGGC. Based on the CDR3 plus reference TRBV5-1 and TRBJ1-2, the full variable domain is KAGVTQTPRYLIKTRGQQVTLSCSPISGHRSVSWYQQTPGQGLQFLFEYFSETQRNKGNFPGRFSGRQFSNSRSEMNVSTLELGDSALYLCASSLGQGLNYGYTFGSGTRLTVV.

Note on this clone: The CDR3 extends 3 residues past the end of the read, so its final part is completed from the germline J gene. The V call is TRBV27, the J call TRBJ2-5, with a tentative D call TRBD1 (6 bases). The CDR3 covers 15 residues. Trimming pared 3 bases from V and 4 bases from J, leaving 15 bases between. Per the germline V gene, CDR1 is MNHEY and CDR2 is SMNVEV (reference sequence). CDR3 region: CASSFTGMKTETQYF. The part of the CDR3 DNA that was read is TGTGCCAGCAGTTTTACAGGGATGAAAACAGAGACC.

Details on this clone: The read ends 3 residues shy of where the CDR3 ends; the end is completed using the germline J gene. The V gene is TRBV10-3, the J gene TRBJ2-5; 9 nucleotides agree with TRBD1. Germline V lookup: CDR1 ENHRY, CDR2 SYGVKD. Germline trimming cut 2 bases from V and 5 bases from J; bases unmatched to any gene: 6. The CDR3 consists of 15 residues. This CDR3 is CAISEGNGQGETQYF. The CDR3 DNA, read in part, is TGTGCCATCAGTGAGGGGAACGGACAGGGGGAGACC.

In regard to this clone: The read ends 3 residues before the CDR3 terminus; that terminus is restored from the germline J gene. V usage is TRBV7-6 and J usage is TRBJ1-1; 7 positions match TRBD1. The CDR3 spans 15 residues. Germline CDR1 is SGHVS and CDR2 is FNYEAQ. The trim removed 5 bases at V and 0 bases at J, leaving 6 bases unmatched. CDR3 loop: CASSLSRGMNTEAFF. CDR3 bases read: TGTGCCAGCAGCCTTAGCAGGGGGATGAACACTGAA. The full variable domain, its missing parts supplied by reference TRBV7-6 and TRBJ1-1, is GAGVSQSPRYKVTKRGQDVALRCDPISGHVSLYWYRQALGQGPEFLTYFNYEAQQDKSGLPNDRFSAERPEGSISTLTIQRTEQRDSAMYRCASSLSRGMNTEAFFGQGTRLTVV.

Note on this clone: The read finishes 3 residues shy of the CDR3 end, and the germline J gene is used to complete it. This rearrangement joins TRBV7-3 to TRBJ2-3; D is perhaps TRBD2 (7 bases). Trimming took off 6 bases at V and 3 bases at J, with 13 bases between the two ends. Germline lookup yields CDR1 SGHTA and CDR2 FQGTGA. There are 14 residues in the CDR3. CDR3 protein: CASSRGTMTDTQYF. The sequenced CDR3 bases are TGTGCCAGCAGTAGGGGGACTATGACAGATACG.

Turning to this clone: The read falls 3 residues short of the CDR3 end, and the missing part is taken from the germline J gene. The chain is built from TRBV18 and TRBJ1-5; tentatively, D is TRBD1 (6 bases). Between the trimmed V and J ends, which lost 4 bases and 3 bases, there was a span of 10 bases. There are 14 residues in the CDR3. Looked up from germline, CDR1 is KGHSH and CDR2 is LQKENI. The CDR3 protein is CASSRRDTNQPQHF. CDR3 bases read: TGTGCCAGCTCACGGAGGGACACCAATCAGCCC.

In regard to this clone: The missing CDR3 end, 3 residues past where the read stops, is filled in from the germline J gene. The V call is TRBV7-3, the J call TRBJ1-1, with D perhaps TRBD1 (5 bases). V was pared by 1 base and J by 4 bases, with 10 bases between. Germline V gives CDR1 SGHTA, CDR2 FQGTGA. The CDR3 length is 14 residues. This CDR3 reads CASSLNEGSTEAFF. Partial CDR3 DNA: TGTGCCAGCAGCTTAAATGAGGGGTCCACTGAA. Filled out from reference TRBV7-3 and TRBJ1-1, the complete variable domain reads GAGVSQTPSNKVTEKGKYVELRCDPISGHTALYWYRQSLGQGPEFLIYFQGTGAADDSGLPNDRFFAVRPEGSVSTLKIQRTERGDSAVYLCASSLNEGSTEAFFGQGTRLTVV.

As concerns this clone: With the read ending 3 residues before the CDR3 end, the germline J gene is used to fill in that end. The chain has TRBV18 and TRBJ1-2; D uncertain. The V gene's germline CDR1 is KGHSH and CDR2 LQKENI. The CDR3 contains 15 residues. The sequenced part of the CDR3 DNA is TGTGCCAGCTCACCCAGGACGGGAACTCCTAGCGAC. Amino acids: CASSPRTGTPSD. The CDR3 as a whole reads CASSPRTGTPSDYTF.

With respect to this clone: The read ends 3 residues early relative to the CDR3; the germline J gene fills the gap. The gene calls are TRBV20-1 and TRBJ2-7; possible D gene TRBD2, 6 bases. The germline gives CDR1 DFQATT, CDR2 SNEGSKA (reference sequence). CDR3 size: 13 residues. V was clipped by 3 bases and J by 4 bases, with 13 bases between them. The part of the CDR3 DNA that was read is TGCAGTGCTAGGTCACCAAGCGGGTACGAG. This codes for CSARSPSGYE. The entire CDR3 reads CSARSPSGYEQYF.

About this clone itself: The read comes to an end 3 residues before the CDR3 does, leaving the germline J gene to fill in the end. The rearrangement uses TRBV4-1 and TRBJ2-1; TRBD2 agrees at 9 bases. The CDR3 length is 15 residues. V lost 4 bases to trimming and J lost 8 bases; unmatched junction nucleotides: 9. Germline lookup yields CDR1 MGHRA and CDR2 YSYEKL. CDR3 DNA, as far as it was read: TGCGCCAGCAGCCCCGCGGGCGGGGGGGCATATGAG. Its protein product is CASSPAGGGAYE. The complete CDR3 sequence is CASSPAGGGAYEQFF.

As to this clone: The read ends 3 residues shy of where the CDR3 ends; the end is completed using the germline J gene. The chain joins TRBV20-1 to TRBJ2-5; 14 bases match TRBD2. CDR1 and CDR2 (germline): DFQATT, SNEGSKA (reference sequence). The V segment lost 5 bases and the J segment 4 bases; nucleotides outside the gene matches: 9. CDR3 length: 16 residues. The CDR3 DNA, read in part, is TGCAGTGCTCCCACGACTAGCGGGGGGGCCTCAGAGACC. Translating gives CSAPTTSGGASET. The entire CDR3 is CSAPTTSGGASETQYF.

On this clone itself: The read is 3 residues too short to cover the CDR3 end, so that end is filled in from the germline J gene. V gene TRBV5-1 combines with J gene TRBJ1-1; D ambiguous. The CDR3 has 14 amino acids. V lost 5 bases and J 1 base, leaving 12 bases between the germline ends. Germline V gene lookup returns CDR1 SGHRS and CDR2 YFSETQ. Here the CDR3 reads CASSDRGENTEAFF. CDR3 DNA, as far as it was read: TGCGCCAGCAGTGACCGGGGAGAGAACACTGAA.

The part of the CDR3 DNA that was read is TGCGCCAGCAGCCCGACAGTTGGGGATGACTACGAG. Protein sequence: CASSPTVGDDYE. The CDR3 in full is CASSPTVGDDYEQYF. The chain carries TRBV5-1 and TRBJ2-7; maybe TRBD1 (5 bases). The read ends 3 residues shy of where the CDR3 ends; the end is completed using the germline J gene. Germline CDR1 is SGHRS and CDR2 is YFSETQ. This CDR3 is built from 15 residues. V was cut by 4 bases and J by 3 bases, with 17 bases left in between.

About this clone: The read falls 3 residues short of the CDR3 end, and the missing part is taken from the germline J gene. The rearrangement links TRBV14 to TRBJ2-5; 7 bases align to TRBD2. Per the germline V gene, CDR1 is SGHDN and CDR2 is FVKESK. V lost 1 base to trimming and J lost 1 base; unmatched junction nucleotides: 6. This CDR3 is 16 amino acids long. The CDR3 reads CASSQVGAGPQETQYF. CDR3 bases read: TGTGCCAGCAGCCAAGTAGGAGCGGGGCCCCAAGAGACC.

The CDR3 sequence is CASSQDIRSVETQYF. The CDR3 bases that were read are TGCGCCAGCAGCCAAGATATCCGTAGCGTCGAGACC. This chain links TRBV4-1 with TRBJ2-5, with D tentatively TRBD2 (5 bases). Read coverage stops 3 residues before the CDR3 terminus; the germline J gene supplies the remainder. The ends were cut back, 0 bases at V and 5 bases at J, with 13 bases in the middle. Germline assignment: CDR1 MGHRA and CDR2 YSYEKL. The CDR3 spans 15 residues.

With respect to this clone: The sequence runs out 3 residues before the end of the CDR3; the remainder is reconstructed from the germline J gene. V gene TRBV20-1 combines with J gene TRBJ2-2; a possible D gene is TRBD1 (6 bases). Trimming shortened V by 3 bases and J by 5 bases, and 10 bases separated the two germline ends. The length of the CDR3 is 13 residues. CDR1 and CDR2 (germline): DFQATT, SNEGSKA (reference sequence). CDR3 sequence reads: CSASNRATGELFF. Partial CDR3 DNA: TGCAGTGCTAGCAACAGGGCTACCGGGGAG.

To note about this clone: The read terminates 3 residues before the CDR3 end, so the remaining end is supplied by the germline J gene. The chain has TRBV2 and TRBJ1-2; no clear D gene. The CDR3 extends over 15 amino acids. Germline-derived CDR1 and CDR2 are SNHLY and FYNNEI. Here the CDR3 reads CASSPRLAGYNDYTF. CDR3 DNA, as far as it was read: TGTGCCAGCAGTCCTCGACTAGCGGGGTACAATGAC.

Concerning this clone: The CDR3 goes on 3 residues after the read ends, and that part is filled in from the germline J gene. V and J are TRBV5-1 and TRBJ1-2; unclear D gene. CDR1 is SGHRS and CDR2 is YFSETQ in the germline V gene. V lost 3 bases, J lost 3 bases, and 9 bases lay in between. CDR3 length: 13 residues. The CDR3 loop reads CASSSDGDYGYTF. The part of the CDR3 DNA that was read is TGCGCCAGCAGCTCGGACGGGGACTATGGC.

As regards this clone: The observed sequence ends 3 residues before the CDR3 terminus, with the missing tail filled in from the germline J gene. The genes are TRBV5-4 and TRBJ2-7; 11 bases align to TRBD1. From germline, CDR1 is SGHNT and CDR2 YYREEE (reference sequence). V gave up 4 bases and J gave up 4 bases; unmatched junction bases: 4. This CDR3 is 14 amino acids long. CDR3 bases read: TGTGCCAGCAGCAGCCGGGACAGGGGGTACGAG. It encodes CASSSRDRGYE. The entire CDR3 reads CASSSRDRGYEQYF.

A word on this clone: Read sequence stops 3 residues before the CDR3 end, and the germline J gene provides the missing end. This chain links TRBV5-5 with TRBJ1-6; no definite D call. V dropped 2 bases and J dropped 7 bases, with 7 bases sitting between them. CDR1 is SGHKS and CDR2 is YYEKEE in the germline V gene (reference sequence). The CDR3 runs 13 residues. CDR3: CASSFSTNSPLHF. The CDR3 bases that were read are TGTGCCAGCAGCTTTAGCACGAATTCACCC. Full variable domain (rest looked up from reference TRBV5-5 and TRBJ1-6): DAGVTQSPTHLIKTRGQQVTLRCSPISGHKSVSWYQQVLGQGPQFIFQYYEKEERGRGNFPDRFSARQFPNYSSELNVNALLLGDSALYLCASSFSTNSPLHFGNGTRLTVT.

In the case of this clone: The read comes to an end 3 residues before the CDR3 does, leaving the germline J gene to fill in the end. The rearrangement links TRBV18 to TRBJ1-2, with 9 bases fitting TRBD1. The CDR3 is 15 amino acids. Germline-derived CDR1 and CDR2 are KGHSH and LQKENI. The CDR3 spells CASSLGQGFYNDYTF. The CDR3 DNA, read in part, is TGTGCCAGCTCACTGGGACAGGGTTTTTACAATGAC.

In regard to this clone: The read terminates 3 residues before the CDR3 end, so the remaining end is supplied by the germline J gene. The rearrangement links TRBV7-3 to TRBJ1-1, with 7 bases aligning to TRBD1. The junction had 8 bases not matched to a gene; V was cut back by 7 bases and J by 0 bases. Germline values: CDR1 SGHTA, CDR2 FQGTGA. The CDR3 has 15 amino acids. CDR3 DNA (partial): TGTGCCAGCAAGAGAACAGGGGTTGTGAACACTGAA. The encoded protein is CASKRTGVVNTE. The CDR3 reads in full as CASKRTGVVNTEAFF.

Comments on this clone: Sequencing ends 3 residues short of the CDR3 end; the germline J gene provides the rest. J is TRBJ1-1 and V is TRBV5-5; D call uncertain. CDR1 and CDR2 from the germline V gene are SGHKS and YYEKEE (reference sequence). V lost 2 bases and J 6 bases, leaving 11 bases between the germline ends. The CDR3 sequence is 13 residues long. This CDR3 is CASSFLRSAEAFF. Incomplete CDR3 DNA: TGTGCCAGCAGCTTTTTGCGGAGCGCTGAA.

As to this clone: The read falls 3 residues short of the CDR3 end, and the missing part is taken from the germline J gene. V and J are TRBV29-1 and TRBJ1-1; D not certain. Looked up from germline, CDR1 is SQVTM and CDR2 is ANQGSEA. The V end lost 4 bases, the J end lost 0 bases, and 6 bases lay between the germline ends. CDR3 length: 12 amino acids. The sequenced part of the CDR3 DNA is TGCAGCGTTGCGGGGTTGAACACTGAA. Protein: CSVAGLNTE. The whole CDR3 protein is CSVAGLNTEAFF. Supplemented by reference TRBV29-1 and TRBJ1-1, the full variable domain reads SAVISQKPSRDICQRGTSLTIQCQVDSQVTMMFWYRQQPGQSLTLIATANQGSEATYESGFVIDKFPISRPNLTFSTLTVSNMSPEDSSIYLCSVAGLNTEAFFGQGTRLTVV.

For this clone: Coverage ceases 3 residues before the CDR3 finishes, and the germline J gene fills in the end. The V gene is TRBV12-3 or TRBV12-4, the J gene TRBJ1-2; D is ambiguous. The CDR3 is made up of 14 amino acids. Between the trimmed V and J ends, which lost 5 bases and 0 bases, there was a span of 10 bases. The CDR3 spells CASSPQGPNYGYTF. The sequenced CDR3 bases are TGTGCCAGCAGTCCCCAAGGGCCTAACTATGGC.

A note on this clone: The sequenced fragment ends 3 residues before the CDR3 boundary, so the rest is inferred from the germline J gene. V and J are TRBV2 and TRBJ1-2; possibly TRBD1 for D (5 bases). The CDR3 is made up of 15 amino acids. The germline V gene encodes CDR1 SNHLY and CDR2 FYNNEI. Here the CDR3 reads CASSEWGLRPYDYTF. CDR3 DNA, as far as it was read: TGTGCCAGCAGTGAATGGGGACTCAGACCTTACGAC.